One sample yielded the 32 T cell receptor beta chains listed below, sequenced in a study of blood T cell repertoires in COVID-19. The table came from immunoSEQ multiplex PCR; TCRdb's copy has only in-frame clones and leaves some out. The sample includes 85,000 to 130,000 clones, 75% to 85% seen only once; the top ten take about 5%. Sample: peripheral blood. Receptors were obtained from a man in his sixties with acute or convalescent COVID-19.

CDR3 residues: CASSLGLNQPQHF. CDR3 nucleotide sequence: TGTGCCAGCAGCTTAGGCCTCAATCAGCCCCAGCATTTT. The chain combines TRBV7-3 with TRBJ1-5, with D hard to call. CDR3 length: 13 residues. Per the germline V gene, CDR1 is SGHTA and CDR2 is FQGTGA. V lost 2 bases to trimming and J lost 3 bases, with 5 bases between them.

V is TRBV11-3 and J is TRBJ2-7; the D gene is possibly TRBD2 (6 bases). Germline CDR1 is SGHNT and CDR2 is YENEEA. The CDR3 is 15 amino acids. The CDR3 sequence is CAHRAVADTSYEQYF. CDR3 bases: TGTGCACATCGGGCAGTAGCGGACACCTCCTACGAGCAGTACTTC.

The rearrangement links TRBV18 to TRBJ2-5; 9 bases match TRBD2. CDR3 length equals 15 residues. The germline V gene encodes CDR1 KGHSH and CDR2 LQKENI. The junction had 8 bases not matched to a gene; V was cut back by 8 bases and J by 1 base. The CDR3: CASPRLAGRQETQYF. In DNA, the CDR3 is TGTGCCAGCCCCCGGCTAGCGGGGCGCCAAGAGACCCAGTACTTC.

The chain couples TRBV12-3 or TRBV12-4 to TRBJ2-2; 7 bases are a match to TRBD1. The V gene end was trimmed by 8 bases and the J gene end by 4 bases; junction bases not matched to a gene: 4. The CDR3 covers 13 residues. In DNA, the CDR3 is TGTGCCAGCTCGAACAGGGGCACCGGGGAGCTGTTTTTT. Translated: CASSNRGTGELFF.

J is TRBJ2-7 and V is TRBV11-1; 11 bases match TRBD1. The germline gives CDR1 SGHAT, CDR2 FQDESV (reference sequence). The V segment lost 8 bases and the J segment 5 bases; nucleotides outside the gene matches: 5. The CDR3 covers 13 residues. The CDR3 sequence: CASPRTGGHEQYF. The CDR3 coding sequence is TGTGCCAGCCCGAGGACAGGGGGCCACGAGCAGTACTTC.

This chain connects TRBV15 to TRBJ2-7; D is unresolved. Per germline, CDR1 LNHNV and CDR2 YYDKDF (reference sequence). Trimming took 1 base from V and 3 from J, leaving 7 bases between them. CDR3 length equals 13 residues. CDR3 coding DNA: TGTGCCACCAGCAGAGTAGACAACTACGAGCAGTACTTC. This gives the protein CATSRVDNYEQYF.

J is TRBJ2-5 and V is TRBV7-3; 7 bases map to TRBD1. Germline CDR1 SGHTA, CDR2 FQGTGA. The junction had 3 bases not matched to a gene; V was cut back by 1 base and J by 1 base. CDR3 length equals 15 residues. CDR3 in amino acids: CASSLIPGGQETQYF. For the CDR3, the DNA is TGTGCCAGCAGCTTAATCCCAGGGGGCCAAGAGACCCAGTACTTC.

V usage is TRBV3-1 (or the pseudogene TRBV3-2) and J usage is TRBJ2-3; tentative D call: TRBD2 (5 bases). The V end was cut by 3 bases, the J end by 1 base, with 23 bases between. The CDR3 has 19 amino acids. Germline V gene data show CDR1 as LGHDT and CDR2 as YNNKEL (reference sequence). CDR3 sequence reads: CASSHQNGIWARGTDTQYF. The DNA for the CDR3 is TGTGCCAGCAGCCACCAGAACGGGATATGGGCCCGGGGCACAGATACGCAGTATTTT.

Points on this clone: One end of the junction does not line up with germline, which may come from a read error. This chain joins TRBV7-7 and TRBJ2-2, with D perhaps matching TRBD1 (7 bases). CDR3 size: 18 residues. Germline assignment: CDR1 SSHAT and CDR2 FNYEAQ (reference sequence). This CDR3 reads CASSPRPGGPLGTGELFF. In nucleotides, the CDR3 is TGTGCTAGCAGTCCCCGGCCAGGGGGGCCCCTGGGGACCGGGGAGCTGTTTTTT.

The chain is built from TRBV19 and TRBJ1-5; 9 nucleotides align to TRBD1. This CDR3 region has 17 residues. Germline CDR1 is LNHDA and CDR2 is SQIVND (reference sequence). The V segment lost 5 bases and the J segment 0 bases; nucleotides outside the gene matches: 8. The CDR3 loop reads CASSFGQGSYSNQPQHF. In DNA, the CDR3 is TGTGCCAGTAGTTTCGGACAGGGGAGTTATAGCAATCAGCCCCAGCATTTT.

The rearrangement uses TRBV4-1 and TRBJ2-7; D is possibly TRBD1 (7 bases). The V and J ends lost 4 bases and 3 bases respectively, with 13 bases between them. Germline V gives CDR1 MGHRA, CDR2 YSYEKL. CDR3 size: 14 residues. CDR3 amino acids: CASSPRQGGYEQYF. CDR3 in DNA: TGCGCCAGCAGCCCCCGACAGGGAGGCTACGAGCAGTACTTC.

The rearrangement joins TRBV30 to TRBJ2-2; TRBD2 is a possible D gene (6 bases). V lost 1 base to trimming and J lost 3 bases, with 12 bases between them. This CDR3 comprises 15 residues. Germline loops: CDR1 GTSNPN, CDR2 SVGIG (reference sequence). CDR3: CAWSGGTSHTGELFF. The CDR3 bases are TGTGCCTGGAGTGGGGGGACTTCACACACCGGGGAGCTGTTTTTT.

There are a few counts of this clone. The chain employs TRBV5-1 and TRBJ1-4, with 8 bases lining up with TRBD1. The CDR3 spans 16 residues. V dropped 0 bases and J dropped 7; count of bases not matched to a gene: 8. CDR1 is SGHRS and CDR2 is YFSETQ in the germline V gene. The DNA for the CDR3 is TGCGCCAGCAGCTTGGCCAGACAGGGGAGTGGTGAAAAACTGTTTTTT. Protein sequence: CASSLARQGSGEKLFF.

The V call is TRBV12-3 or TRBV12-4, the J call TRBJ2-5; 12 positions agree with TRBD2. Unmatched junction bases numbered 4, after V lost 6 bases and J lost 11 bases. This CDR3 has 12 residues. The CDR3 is CASRASGGAQYF. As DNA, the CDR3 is TGTGCCAGCAGGGCTAGCGGGGGGGCGCAGTACTTC.

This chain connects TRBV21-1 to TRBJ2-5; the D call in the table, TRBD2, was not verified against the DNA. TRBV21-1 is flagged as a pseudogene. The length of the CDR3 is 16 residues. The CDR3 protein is CASSDELAGGEETQYF. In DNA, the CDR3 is TGTGCCAGCAGCGATGAACTAGCGGGAGGGGAGGAGACCCAGTACTTC.

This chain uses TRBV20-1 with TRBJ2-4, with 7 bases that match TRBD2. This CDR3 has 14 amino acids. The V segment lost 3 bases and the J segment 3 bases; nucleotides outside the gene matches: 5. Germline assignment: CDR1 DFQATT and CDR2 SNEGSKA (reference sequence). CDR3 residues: CSASSSGLKNIQYF. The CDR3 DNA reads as TGCAGTGCTAGTTCTAGCGGACTCAAAAACATTCAGTACTTC.

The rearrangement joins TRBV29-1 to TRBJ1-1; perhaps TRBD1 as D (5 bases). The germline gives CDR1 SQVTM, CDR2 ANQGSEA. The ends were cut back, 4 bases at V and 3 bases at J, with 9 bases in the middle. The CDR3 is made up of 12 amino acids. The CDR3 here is CSVGDRYTEAFF. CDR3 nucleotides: TGCAGCGTTGGAGACAGATACACTGAAGCTTTCTTT.

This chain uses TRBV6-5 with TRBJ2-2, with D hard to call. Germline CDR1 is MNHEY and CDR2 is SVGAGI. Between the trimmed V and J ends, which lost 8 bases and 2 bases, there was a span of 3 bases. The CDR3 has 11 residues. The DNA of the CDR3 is TGTGCCAGCCAAAACACCGGGGAGCTGTTTTTT. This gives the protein CASQNTGELFF.

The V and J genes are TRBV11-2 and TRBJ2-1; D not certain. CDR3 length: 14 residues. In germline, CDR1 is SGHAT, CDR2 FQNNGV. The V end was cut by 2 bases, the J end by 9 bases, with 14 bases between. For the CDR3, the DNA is TGTGCCAGCAGCTTATTCGGCGAGAGGCCTGAGCAGTTCTTC. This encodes CASSLFGERPEQFF.

As DNA, the CDR3 is TGTGCCAGCTCCCGGGAAACGGGACTCTCGAGGGAAAAACTGTTTTTT. Its protein is CASSRETGLSREKLFF. The V gene is TRBV18, the J gene TRBJ1-4; the D gene is possibly TRBD1 (5 bases). Germline values: CDR1 KGHSH, CDR2 LQKENI. The CDR3 covers 16 residues. Trimming took off 6 bases at V and 8 bases at J, with 22 bases between the two ends.

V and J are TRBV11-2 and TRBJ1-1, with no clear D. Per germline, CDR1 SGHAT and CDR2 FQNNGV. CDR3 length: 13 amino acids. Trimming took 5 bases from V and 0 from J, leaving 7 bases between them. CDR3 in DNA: TGTGCCAGCAGCGTTACAGTGAACACTGAAGCTTTCTTT. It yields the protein CASSVTVNTEAFF.

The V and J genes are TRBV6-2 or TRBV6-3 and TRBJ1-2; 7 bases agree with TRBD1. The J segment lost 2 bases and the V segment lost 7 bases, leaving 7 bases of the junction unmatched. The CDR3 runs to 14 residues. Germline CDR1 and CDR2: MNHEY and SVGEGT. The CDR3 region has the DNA TGTGCCAGCACCCCGACAGGGATGAACTATGGCTACACCTTC. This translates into CASTPTGMNYGYTF.

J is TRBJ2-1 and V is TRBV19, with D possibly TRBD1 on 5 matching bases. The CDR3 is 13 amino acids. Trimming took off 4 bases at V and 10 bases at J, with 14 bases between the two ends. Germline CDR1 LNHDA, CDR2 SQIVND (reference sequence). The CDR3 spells CASSTPGIREQFF. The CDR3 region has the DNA TGTGCCAGTAGTACCCCAGGGATACGGGAGCAGTTCTTC.

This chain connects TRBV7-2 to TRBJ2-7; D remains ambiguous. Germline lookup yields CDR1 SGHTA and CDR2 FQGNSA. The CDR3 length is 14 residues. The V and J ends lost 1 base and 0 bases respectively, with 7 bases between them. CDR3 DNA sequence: TGTGCCAGCAGCTTAGAGGCTAGCTCCTACGAGCAGTACTTC. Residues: CASSLEASSYEQYF.

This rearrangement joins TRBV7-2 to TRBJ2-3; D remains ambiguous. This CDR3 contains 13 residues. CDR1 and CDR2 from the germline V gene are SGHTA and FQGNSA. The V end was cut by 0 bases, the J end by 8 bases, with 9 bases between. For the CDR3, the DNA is TGTGCCAGCAGCTTAGCCTATCCGGGTACGCAGTATTTT. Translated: CASSLAYPGTQYF. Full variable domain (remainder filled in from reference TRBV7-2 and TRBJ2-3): GAGVSQSPSNKVTEKGKDVELRCDPISGHTALYWYRQSLGQGLEFLIYFQGNSAPDKSGLPSDRFSAERTGGSVSTLTIQRTQQEDSAVYLCASSLAYPGTQYFGPGTRLTVL.

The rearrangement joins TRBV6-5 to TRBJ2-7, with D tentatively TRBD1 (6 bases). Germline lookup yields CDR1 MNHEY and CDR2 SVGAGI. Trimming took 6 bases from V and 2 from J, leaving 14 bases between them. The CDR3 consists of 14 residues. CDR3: CASRQQGSTYEQYF. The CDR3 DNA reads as TGTGCCAGCAGGCAACAGGGTTCCACCTACGAGCAGTACTTC.

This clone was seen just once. The CDR3 DNA is TGTGCCAGCAGCCCAAGGACAGGTAACAATCAGCCCCAGCATTTT. This codes for CASSPRTGNNQPQHF. The chain employs TRBV5-5 and TRBJ1-5, with 7 bases that match TRBD1. The CDR3 spans 15 residues. Losses at the gene ends were 4 bases for V and 3 bases for J; bases not matched to a gene: 7. Germline values: CDR1 SGHKS, CDR2 YYEKEE (reference sequence).

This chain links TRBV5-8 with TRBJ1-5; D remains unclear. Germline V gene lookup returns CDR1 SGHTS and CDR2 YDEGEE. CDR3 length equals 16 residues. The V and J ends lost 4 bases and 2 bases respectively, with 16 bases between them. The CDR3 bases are TGTGCCAGCAGCCTGCTATCCCCGTCGGGCAATCAGCCCCAGCATTTT. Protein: CASSLLSPSGNQPQHF.

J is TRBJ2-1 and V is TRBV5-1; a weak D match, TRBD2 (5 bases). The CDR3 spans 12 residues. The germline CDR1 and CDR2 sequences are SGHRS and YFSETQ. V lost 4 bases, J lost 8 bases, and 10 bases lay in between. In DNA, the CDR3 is TGCGCCAGCAGCGACGACGGGGATGAGCAGTTCTTC. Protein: CASSDDGDEQFF.

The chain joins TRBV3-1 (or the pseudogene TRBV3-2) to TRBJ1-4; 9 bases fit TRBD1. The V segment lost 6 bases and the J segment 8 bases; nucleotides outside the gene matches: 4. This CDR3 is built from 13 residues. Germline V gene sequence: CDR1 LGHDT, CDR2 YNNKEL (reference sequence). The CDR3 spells CASRGQGKEKLFF. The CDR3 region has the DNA TGTGCCAGCAGGGGACAGGGAAAGGAAAAACTGTTTTTT.

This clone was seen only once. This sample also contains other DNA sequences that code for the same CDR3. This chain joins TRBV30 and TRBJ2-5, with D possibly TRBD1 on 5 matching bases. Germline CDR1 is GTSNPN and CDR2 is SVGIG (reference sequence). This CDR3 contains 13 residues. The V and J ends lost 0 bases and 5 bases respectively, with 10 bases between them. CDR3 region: CAWSVQVSETQYF. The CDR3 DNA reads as TGTGCCTGGAGTGTACAGGTCTCGGAGACCCAGTACTTC.

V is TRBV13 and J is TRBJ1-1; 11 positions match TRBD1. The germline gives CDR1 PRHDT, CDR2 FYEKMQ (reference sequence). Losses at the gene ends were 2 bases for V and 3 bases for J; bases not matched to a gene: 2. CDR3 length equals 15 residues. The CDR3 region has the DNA TGTGCCAGCAGCTTATCGGGACAGGGGGACACTGAAGCTTTCTTT. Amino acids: CASSLSGQGDTEAFF.